This T cell receptor beta chain was observed in a study of cytotoxic CD8 clonotypes in ibrutinib-treated CLL. Study conclusions and caveats: Ibrutinib response saw clonality rise, and progression saw it return toward baseline.

Regarding this clone: Its antigen is unidentified.

The CDR3 is made up of 16 amino acids. Germline V gives CDR1 LGHNA, CDR2 YSLEER. Between the trimmed V and J ends, which lost 4 bases and 0 bases, there was a span of 13 bases. The table came from immunoSEQ multiplex PCR; TCRdb's copy has only in-frame clones and leaves some out. The repertoire includes around 330,000 clones, 67% of them detected once, and roughly 6% sits in the top ten. The chain uses TRBV4-3 and TRBJ2-1; D ambiguous. The TCR sequence derives from a human donor with chronic lymphocytic leukemia. Sequenced material: PBMCs, taken after 36 months of ibrutinib treatment. CDR3 nucleotide sequence: TGCGCCAGCAGCCCCTCCTCTGGGGACTCCTACAATGAGCAGTTCTTC. Translation: CASSPSSGDSYNEQFF.